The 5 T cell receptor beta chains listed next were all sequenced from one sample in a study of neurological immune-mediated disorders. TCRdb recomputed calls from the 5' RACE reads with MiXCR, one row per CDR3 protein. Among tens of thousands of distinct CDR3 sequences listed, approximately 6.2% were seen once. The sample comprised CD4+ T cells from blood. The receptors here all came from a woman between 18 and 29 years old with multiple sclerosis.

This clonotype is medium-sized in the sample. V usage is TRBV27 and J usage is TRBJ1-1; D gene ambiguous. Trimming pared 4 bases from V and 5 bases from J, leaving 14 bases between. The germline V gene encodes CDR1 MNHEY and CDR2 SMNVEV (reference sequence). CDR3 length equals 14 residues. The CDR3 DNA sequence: TGTGCCAGCAGTTCAGGATGGGCGGCAACTGAAGCTTTCTTT. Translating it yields CASSSGWAATEAFF.

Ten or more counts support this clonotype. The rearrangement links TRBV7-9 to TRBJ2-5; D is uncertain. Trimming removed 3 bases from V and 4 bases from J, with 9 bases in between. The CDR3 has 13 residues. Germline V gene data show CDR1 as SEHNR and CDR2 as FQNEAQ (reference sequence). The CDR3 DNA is TGTGCCAGCAGCTTGAATTTGCGAGAGACCCAGTACTTC. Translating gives CASSLNLRETQYF.

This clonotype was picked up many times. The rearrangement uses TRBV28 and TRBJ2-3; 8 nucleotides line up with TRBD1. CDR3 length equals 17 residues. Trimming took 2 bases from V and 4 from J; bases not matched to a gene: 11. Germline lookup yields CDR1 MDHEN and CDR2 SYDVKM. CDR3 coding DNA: TGTGCCAGCAGTTTAGTGTTGCAGGGGGCGATCGCAGATACGCAGTATTTT. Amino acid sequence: CASSLVLQGAIADTQYF.

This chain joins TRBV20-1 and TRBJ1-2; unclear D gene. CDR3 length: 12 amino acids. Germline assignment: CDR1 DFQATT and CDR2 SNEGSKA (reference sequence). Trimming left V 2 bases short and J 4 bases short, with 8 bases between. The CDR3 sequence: CSARRQPYGYTF. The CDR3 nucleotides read TGCAGTGCTAGACGCCAGCCCTATGGCTACACCTTC.

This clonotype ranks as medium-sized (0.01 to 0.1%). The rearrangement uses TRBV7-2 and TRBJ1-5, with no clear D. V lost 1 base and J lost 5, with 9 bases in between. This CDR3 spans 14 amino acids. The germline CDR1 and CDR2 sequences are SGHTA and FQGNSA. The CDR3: CASSLDNRDQPQHF. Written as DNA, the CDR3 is TGTGCCAGCAGCTTAGACAACAGAGATCAGCCCCAGCATTTT.